A selection of T cell receptor beta chains follows, all from one sample in a study of regulatory T cells in long-lasting Graves disease. TCRdb re-analysed the multiplex PCR reads in MiXCR, keeping a single row per CDR3 protein. This table holds hundreds of thousands of distinct CDR3 sequences, 20% to 25% found once. The sample was peripheral blood mononuclear cells (PBMCs), taken when the disease was refractory, from a patient treated with antithyroid drugs. Source of these receptors: a female donor with Graves disease. CDR3s include the opening cysteine and the closing phenylalanine or tryptophan. A D gene is named only where the DNA matches it firmly. Clone size is stated in some rows and not others, as once, few, many or a class when expanded.

TRBV5-1	NA	TRBD1	TRBJ2-1	CASSLTGVAYNEQFF	TGCGCCAGCAGCCTCACAGGGGTCGCTTACAATGAGCAGTTCTTC
TRBV3-1	NA	TRBD1	TRBJ2-4	CASSQEALGQGSGVAKNIQYF	TGTGCCAGCAGCCAAGAAGCTCTAGGACAGGGATCTGGGGTAGCCAAAAACATTCAGTACTTC
TRBV28	many	NA	TRBJ1-2	CASSPFRVDYGYTF	TGTGCCAGCAGTCCGTTCAGGGTTGACTATGGCTACACCTTC
TRBV19	few	NA	TRBJ2-5	CASSSSGYKETQYF	TGTGCCAGTAGTTCCTCCGGTTACAAAGAGACCCAGTACTTC
TRBV20-1	many	NA	TRBJ1-1	CSARGQVDTEAFF	TGCAGTGCTAGAGGACAGGTCGACACTGAAGCTTTCTTT
TRBV2	many	NA	TRBJ2-5	CANSEGQETQYF	TGTGCCAACAGTGAGGGACAAGAGACCCAGTACTTC
TRBV18	NA	NA	TRBJ1-1	CASSGAVTEAFF	TGTGCCAGCTCCGGGGCTGTCACTGAAGCTTTCTTT
TRBV11-2	NA	NA	TRBJ2-7	CASSPYRDPYYEQYF	TGTGCCAGCAGCCCCTACCGGGACCCCTACTACGAGCAGTACTTC
TRBV20-1	NA	TRBD1	TRBJ1-2	CSVKKEGQNLGGYTF	TGCAGTGTAAAGAAAGAGGGACAGAATTTGGGTGGCTACACCTTC
TRBV7-9	many	NA	TRBJ1-6	CASSLGVDSPLHF	TGTGCCAGCAGCTTAGGCGTGGATTCACCCCTCCACTTT
TRBV20-1	NA	NA	TRBJ2-7	CSAGEIGDFLGEQYF	TGCAGTGCTGGGGAAATCGGGGACTTCCTAGGGGAGCAGTACTTC
TRBV9	once	NA	TRBJ2-5	CASSVNGGPQETQYF	TGTGCCAGCAGCGTAAATGGGGGTCCCCAAGAGACCCAGTACTTC
TRBV5-5	few	NA	TRBJ1-2	CASSVDRTYGYTF	TGTGCCAGCAGCGTTGACAGGACCTATGGCTACACCTTC
TRBV12-3/TRBV12-4	many	TRBD1	TRBJ1-5	CASSSRDRGQPQHF	TGTGCCAGCAGTTCCCGGGACAGGGGACAGCCCCAGCATTTT
TRBV5-1	many	NA	TRBJ1-1	CASGNRDSLEAFF	TGCGCCAGCGGCAACCGGGACTCGTTAGAAGCTTTCTTT
TRBV30	NA	TRBD1	TRBJ2-7	CAWRTGQGHYEQYF	TGTGCCTGGAGGACGGGACAGGGGCACTACGAGCAGTACTTC
TRBV11-2	NA	NA	TRBJ2-1	CASSFSRVYNEQFF	TGTGCCAGCAGCTTTTCTCGCGTGTACAATGAGCAGTTCTTC
TRBV30	NA	NA	TRBJ1-2	CAWSHGGGYTF	TGTGCCTGGAGCCATGGAGGGGGCTACACCTTC
TRBV30	NA	NA	TRBJ1-1	CAWSGRGQEEAFF	TGTGCCTGGAGTGGACGGGGTCAGGAAGAAGCTTTCTTT
TRBV28	many	NA	TRBJ1-2	CASSLGPSRRTANYGYTF	TGTGCCAGCAGCTTAGGCCCCTCCCGACGGACCGCTAACTATGGCTACACCTTC
TRBV5-1	NA	NA	TRBJ2-7	CASSQFGYEQYF	TGCGCCAGCAGCCAGTTCGGGTACGAGCAGTACTTC
TRBV5-1	few	TRBD1	TRBJ1-1	CASSLNRGRVSMNTEAFF	TGCGCCAGCAGCTTAAACAGGGGGCGGGTTTCGATGAACACTGAAGCTTTCTTT
TRBV6-5	many	TRBD2	TRBJ2-5	CASSYDGTSGPQETQYF	TGTGCCAGCAGTTACGACGGGACTAGCGGGCCCCAAGAGACCCAGTACTTC
TRBV20-1	NA	TRBD1	TRBJ2-1	CSARAWDRGQGNEQFF	TGCAGTGCTAGAGCTTGGGACAGGGGGCAAGGTAATGAGCAGTTCTTC
TRBV20-1	NA	TRBD2	TRBJ2-4	CSAAGTSGPPQAQYF	TGCAGTGCAGCCGGGACTAGCGGCCCGCCCCAGGCTCAGTACTTC
TRBV29-1	few	TRBD2	TRBJ2-1	CSVEGVGASGSPRSYNEQFF	TGCAGCGTTGAAGGGGTAGGGGCTAGCGGGAGCCCCCGCTCCTACAATGAGCAGTTCTTC
TRBV14	few	TRBD2	TRBJ2-2	CASSRLGLGPNTGELFF	TGTGCCAGCAGCCGACTAGGACTAGGCCCGAACACCGGGGAGCTGTTTTTT
TRBV20-1	few	TRBD1	TRBJ2-7	CSATLTSDRVKQYF	TGCAGTGCTACCCTCACCTCCGACAGGGTGAAGCAGTACTTC
TRBV28	many	NA	TRBJ2-5	CASSTQTVLETQYF	TGTGCCAGCAGCACCCAGACGGTGTTAGAGACCCAGTACTTC
TRBV6-2/TRBV6-3	NA	TRBD2	TRBJ2-5	CASSYPKGSGRETQYF	TGTGCCAGCAGTTACCCCAAGGGTAGCGGGAGGGAGACCCAGTACTTC
TRBV7-2	few	NA	TRBJ1-4	CASSLVVLNEKLFF	TGTGCCAGCAGCTTAGTCGTTCTTAATGAAAAACTGTTTTTT
TRBV5-1	many	NA	TRBJ1-1	CASSYRDLNTEAFF	TGTGCCAGCTCCTATCGGGACTTGAACACTGAAGCTTTCTTT
TRBV28	NA	TRBD1	TRBJ2-7	CASGQGAPSYERYF	TGTGCCAGCGGACAGGGGGCGCCTTCCTACGAGCGGTACTTC
TRBV28	few	NA	TRBJ2-1	CASSLPTDYLHNEQFF	TGTGCCAGCAGTCTACCCACCGACTACTTACACAATGAGCAGTTCTTC
TRBV2	many	NA	TRBJ1-6	CASSELEPISSLHF	TGTGCCAGCAGTGAGCTTGAGCCGATTTCGTCCCTCCACTTT
TRBV15	NA	NA	TRBJ2-2	CATSRDLSLAGRELFF	TGTGCCACCAGCAGAGATTTGAGTCTGGCGGGACGGGAGCTGTTTTTT
TRBV15	many	TRBD1	TRBJ1-2	CATSNYRGRLYGYTF	TGTGCCACCAGCAACTACAGGGGGAGACTCTATGGCTACACCTTC
TRBV12-3/TRBV12-4	many	NA	TRBJ2-7	CASSFERGPSYEQYF	TGTGCCAGCAGTTTTGAAAGGGGCCCTTCCTACGAGCAGTACTTC
TRBV5-6	once	NA	TRBJ1-5	CASSFKGNNQPQHF	TGTGCCAGCAGCTTTAAGGGGAACAATCAGCCCCAGCATTTT